These 15 T cell receptor beta chains share one sample of origin, sequenced in a study of HIV-infected patients and healthy controls. The repertoire came from unfractionated whole blood and reflected all unsorted peripheral T cells. 500 ng RNA was reverse transcribed with alpha and beta constant-region primers. Alpha and beta chain libraries were made separately by chain-specific third strand synthesis with multiplexing indices. TCRdb used MiXCR to reprocess the 5' RACE reads, holding one entry per CDR3 protein. In the table there are about 19,000 distinct CDR3 sequences, 7.5% to 9% of which are singletons. The sequencing sample was made of blood. The receptors come from an adult in good health.

By sample fraction, this clonotype is medium-sized (0.01 to 0.1%). J is TRBJ1-5 and V is TRBV28; TRBD1 is a possible D gene (5 bases). The CDR3 runs to 14 residues. V was shortened by 5 bases and J by 0 bases, with 8 bases between the two germline ends. The germline gives CDR1 MDHEN, CDR2 SYDVKM. This chain's CDR3 is CASSDGHSNQPQHF. The CDR3 region has the DNA TGTGCCAGCAGTGACGGACATAGCAATCAGCCCCAGCATTTT.

This clonotype was observed at least ten times. This sequence joins TRBV7-8 and TRBJ2-3; D perhaps matches TRBD2 (6 bases). The CDR3 is 15 amino acids. The germline CDR1 and CDR2 sequences are SGHVS and FQNEAQ. Trimming took 2 bases from V and 4 from J, leaving 13 bases between them. The DNA of the CDR3 is TGTGCCAGCAGCTTATTTTCCCGGGAGTCAGATACGCAGTATTTT. Its translation: CASSLFSRESDTQYF.

This clonotype was seen ten or more times. The chain joins TRBV7-9 to TRBJ1-1; D possibly corresponds to TRBD1 (5 bases). Germline-derived CDR1 and CDR2 are SEHNR and FQNEAQ (reference sequence). The CDR3 is 13 amino acids. Trimming took off 5 bases at V and 2 bases at J, with 9 bases between the two ends. This CDR3 is CASSPGSNTEAFF. CDR3 bases: TGTGCCAGCAGCCCAGGGTCTAACACTGAAGCTTTCTTT.

The genes are TRBV12-3 or TRBV12-4 and TRBJ1-5, with 9 bases fitting TRBD1. The CDR3 has 15 amino acids. V dropped 6 bases and J dropped 3; count of bases not matched to a gene: 6. The CDR3 coding sequence is TGTGCCAGCAGCTCAGGACAGGGGCCCAATCAGCCCCAGCATTTT. The encoded protein is CASSSGQGPNQPQHF.

This clonotype occurred many times. J is TRBJ2-3 and V is TRBV29-1, with a weak D call TRBD1 (6 bases). Trimming left V 4 bases short and J 7 bases short, with 15 bases between. Per germline, CDR1 SQVTM and CDR2 ANQGSEA. The length of the CDR3 is 13 residues. This CDR3 reads CSVAGDLPHTQYF. CDR3 DNA sequence: TGCAGCGTTGCAGGGGATTTACCACATACGCAGTATTTT.

This clonotype is classed as medium-sized. The V gene is TRBV6-4, the J gene TRBJ2-6, with TRBD2 as a possible D gene (6 bases). CDR3 length: 16 residues. Germline V gives CDR1 MRHNA, CDR2 SNTAGT. The V and J ends lost 2 bases and 3 bases respectively, with 11 bases between them. The CDR3 DNA reads TGTGCCAGCAGTGACAGGGCGGGATTTGGGGCCAACGTCCTGACTTTC. As protein: CASSDRAGFGANVLTF.

This clonotype showed up many times. J is TRBJ2-1 and V is TRBV9, with D possibly matching TRBD1 (6 bases). The V gene lost 0 bases and the J gene lost 2 bases, with 9 bases spanning the gap. The CDR3 runs 15 residues. The germline V gene has CDR1 SGDLS and CDR2 YYNGEE. This chain's CDR3 is CASSVDWGPYNEQFF. CDR3 nucleotides: TGTGCCAGCAGCGTAGATTGGGGGCCCTACAATGAGCAGTTCTTC.

The V gene is TRBV6-1, the J gene TRBJ1-5, with TRBD1 matching 10 bases. Germline CDR1 MNHNS, CDR2 SASEGT. The CDR3 has 14 amino acids. Losses at the gene ends were 1 base for V and 6 bases for J; bases not matched to a gene: 0. The CDR3 nucleotides read TGTGCCAGCAGTGAAGGGACAGGGGGTCAGCCCCAGCATTTT. Its translation is CASSEGTGGQPQHF.

This clonotype was detected only a few times. The chain employs TRBV20-1 and TRBJ1-4; 8 positions agree with TRBD1. The CDR3 runs 16 residues. The germline gives CDR1 DFQATT, CDR2 SNEGSKA (reference sequence). The V and J ends lost 3 bases and 7 bases, in that order; junction bases with no gene match: 13. The CDR3 sequence: CSARDRVLFTGEKLFF. The CDR3 nucleotides are TGCAGTGCTAGGGACAGGGTCCTGTTCACCGGTGAAAAACTGTTTTTT.

This clonotype was counted many times. The chain is built from TRBV11-2 and TRBJ1-1; D gene unclear. The CDR3 is 12 residues long. Trimming left V 2 bases short and J 7 bases short, with 8 bases between. From germline, CDR1 is SGHAT and CDR2 FQNNGV. The CDR3: CASSLPGVEAFF. CDR3 in DNA: TGTGCCAGCAGCTTACCGGGAGTTGAAGCTTTCTTT.

The CDR3 loop reads CASSPATQVSYEQYF. For the CDR3, the DNA is TGTGCCAGCAGCCCAGCCACCCAGGTCTCCTACGAGCAGTACTTC. This chain joins TRBV28 and TRBJ2-7; D is unclear. V was pared by 6 bases and J by 0 bases, with 15 bases between. The CDR3 has 15 residues. Germline V lookup: CDR1 MDHEN, CDR2 SYDVKM.

This clonotype was found many times. The chain uses TRBV2 and TRBJ2-1; D is perhaps TRBD1 (7 bases). Looked up from germline, CDR1 is SNHLY and CDR2 is FYNNEI. Trimming stripped 9 bases from V and 4 bases from J, with 16 bases between. The CDR3 runs 14 residues. Written as DNA, the CDR3 is TGTGCCAGTTGTGCGGGACAGAGTTACAATGAGCAGTTCTTC. As protein: CASCAGQSYNEQFF.

The V and J genes are TRBV6-2 or TRBV6-3 and TRBJ2-1; 7 positions agree with TRBD2. V trimming: 0 bases; J trimming: 5 bases; junction bases outside the gene matches: 4. The CDR3 consists of 15 residues. Per germline, CDR1 MNHEY and CDR2 SVGEGT. Here the CDR3 reads CASSYSGTNHNEQFF. CDR3 in DNA: TGTGCCAGCAGTTACTCTGGGACTAACCACAATGAGCAGTTCTTC.

This clonotype has ten or more counts. The chain recombines TRBV20-1 with TRBJ1-2; D possibly corresponds to TRBD1 (6 bases). Germline V gene data show CDR1 as DFQATT and CDR2 as SNEGSKA (reference sequence). The CDR3 is 12 amino acids. Trimming took off 3 bases at V and 8 bases at J, with 13 bases between the two ends. The CDR3 DNA is TGCAGTGCTAGTCACAGGGCAAAAGGCTACACCTTC. Translated: CSASHRAKGYTF.

This clonotype was seen ten or more times. The V and J genes are TRBV11-2 and TRBJ2-3, with TRBD2 as a possible D gene (6 bases). In germline, CDR1 is SGHAT, CDR2 FQNNGV. There are 18 residues in the CDR3. V lost 2 bases, J lost 6 bases, and 24 bases lay in between. As DNA, the CDR3 is TGTGCCAGCAGCTTAAGAGTAGCTAGCCTATCGACTAGGGATACGCAGTATTTT. This gives the protein CASSLRVASLSTRDTQYF.